The 16 T cell receptor beta chains below all came from one sample that was sequenced in a study of prognosis after radiotherapy for stage I lung cancer. Genomic DNA was the source, and TCR beta CDR3 was amplified from it by two-round multiplex PCR. Initially, in first-round PCR, primers specific to each TRBV and TRBJ gene were used. TCRdb itself ran the multiplex PCR reads through MiXCR, one entry per CDR3 protein. This sample has tens of thousands of distinct CDR3 sequences; roughly a quarter occur once, and the top ten carry about 25%. Material: PBMCs, obtained before or after stereotactic body radiation therapy (not recorded which). The receptor source for this set is a donor of 50 years or more with non-small cell lung cancer.

This clonotype was observed many times. The rearrangement joins TRBV15 to TRBJ2-7; 7 nucleotides agree with TRBD2. Germline CDR1 and CDR2: LNHNV and YYDKDF (reference sequence). The V gene end was trimmed by 0 bases and the J gene end by 3 bases; junction bases not matched to a gene: 5. The CDR3 is 15 residues long. CDR3 sequence: CATSRDAGDFYEQYF. The CDR3, as DNA: TGTGCCACCAGCAGAGATGCGGGGGACTTCTACGAGCAGTACTTC.

This clonotype was seen ten or more times. This chain connects TRBV20-1 to TRBJ2-5; D possibly corresponds to TRBD2 (5 bases). The ends were cut back, 6 bases at V and 5 bases at J, with 16 bases in the middle. CDR1 DFQATT and CDR2 SNEGSKA come from the germline V gene (reference sequence). The length of the CDR3 is 13 residues. The CDR3: CSAPLVFGETQYF. The CDR3 bases are TGCAGTGCCCCACTAGTGTTCGGGGAGACCCAGTACTTC.

This clonotype was picked up many times. This sequence joins TRBV20-1 and TRBJ1-1; D perhaps matches TRBD1 (5 bases). The CDR3 covers 15 residues. Per the germline V gene, CDR1 is DFQATT and CDR2 is SNEGSKA (reference sequence). Trimming took off 0 bases at V and 2 bases at J, with 13 bases between the two ends. The CDR3, as DNA: TGCAGTGCTAGAGATGCTTCTGGGGGAAACACTGAAGCTTTCTTT. The encoded protein is CSARDASGGNTEAFF.

This clonotype came up many times. This chain links TRBV6-1 with TRBJ2-7; a weak D match, TRBD1 (5 bases). Trimming took 7 bases from V and 2 from J, leaving 9 bases between them. CDR3 length: 12 residues. Germline lookup yields CDR1 MNHNS and CDR2 SASEGT. CDR3 amino acids: CASKDTTYEQYF. The CDR3 nucleotides read TGTGCCAGCAAGGACACAACCTACGAGCAGTACTTC.

This clonotype has a count of ten or more. The chain recombines TRBV25-1 with TRBJ2-5; perhaps TRBD1 as D (7 bases). The CDR3 totals 14 residues. Germline V gene data show CDR1 as MGHDK and CDR2 as SYGVNS. The V gene lost 3 bases and the J gene lost 5 bases, with 13 bases spanning the gap. The CDR3 DNA is TGTGCCAGCAGTGATCCCAGGGGGAGGGAGACCCAGTACTTC. This translates into CASSDPRGRETQYF.

In this sample, this clonotype turned up many times. J is TRBJ1-1 and V is TRBV27; 8 nucleotides agree with TRBD1. Germline V lookup: CDR1 MNHEY, CDR2 SMNVEV (reference sequence). V dropped 7 bases and J dropped 3; count of bases not matched to a gene: 22. The CDR3 totals 19 residues. The CDR3 DNA is TGTGCCAGCACCCAGAGGGGCAGGGGGCGCATAAATGTACACACTGAAGCTTTCTTT. Its translation: CASTQRGRGRINVHTEAFF.

This clonotype is categorized as medium-sized. This rearrangement joins TRBV6-1 to TRBJ2-3, with no clear D. Germline lookup yields CDR1 MNHNS and CDR2 SASEGT. The V end lost 7 bases, the J end lost 5 bases, and 7 bases lay between the germline ends. This CDR3 has 11 residues. CDR3 sequence (DNA): TGTGCCAGCACCTCCGGAGATACGCAGTATTTT. Its translation: CASTSGDTQYF.

This clonotype was seen at least ten times. The chain couples TRBV20-1 to TRBJ2-1, with D unresolved. The ends were cut back, 3 bases at V and 4 bases at J, with 7 bases in the middle. Germline V gives CDR1 DFQATT, CDR2 SNEGSKA (reference sequence). The CDR3 loop spans 12 amino acids. The CDR3 here is CSASSEYNEQFF. The CDR3 nucleotides are TGCAGTGCTAGCTCGGAGTACAATGAGCAGTTCTTC.

This clonotype was seen many times. The V and J genes are TRBV19 and TRBJ2-7, with 11 nucleotides matching TRBD2. With 5 bases clipped from V and 1 base from J, the junction kept 10 bases outside the gene matches. The germline V gene has CDR1 LNHDA and CDR2 SQIVND (reference sequence). This CDR3 spans 17 amino acids. CDR3 sequence reads: CASSPSPTSGVSYEQYF. CDR3 DNA: TGTGCCAGTAGTCCCTCACCGACTAGCGGGGTTTCCTACGAGCAGTACTTC.

Notes on this clonotype: A far bigger clonotype differs at one base, so this is likely a read error. The genes are TRBV6-1 and TRBJ2-3; D unresolved. The CDR3 is made up of 15 amino acids. In germline, CDR1 is MNHNS, CDR2 SASEGT. This CDR3 is CASSYWRGGTDKQYF. The CDR3 DNA sequence: TGTGCCAGCAGTTATTGGAGAGGTGGCACAGATAAGCAGTATTTT.

As concerns this clonotype: The junction differs from germline at one of its ends, possibly a read error. The chain combines TRBV4-2 with TRBJ2-1; 8 bases are a match to TRBD1. The CDR3 runs 13 residues. Looked up from germline, CDR1 is LGHNA and CDR2 is YNFKEQ. CDR3 nucleotide sequence: TGTGTCAGCAGCCAAGACAGGGGCAATGAGCAGTTCTTC. Its translation is CVSSQDRGNEQFF.

Concerning this clonotype: This sequence may be a read error, since a much larger clone differs from it by one base. V is TRBV6-1 and J is TRBJ2-5; D possibly uses TRBD1 or TRBD2 (6 bases each). Per germline, CDR1 MNHNS and CDR2 SASEGT. This CDR3 has 13 amino acids. CDR3 bases: TGTACCAGCATGGACAGCCGGGGGGAGACCCAGTACTTC. Its protein is CTSMDSRGETQYF.

This clonotype was observed at least ten times. The V and J genes are TRBV27 and TRBJ1-5; D may be TRBD1 (5 bases). The germline V and J ends were trimmed by 11 bases and 2 bases, with 19 bases remaining between them. The CDR3 spans 15 residues. Germline values: CDR1 MNHEY, CDR2 SMNVEV (reference sequence). In DNA form, the CDR3 reads TGTGCCCGCGAGAGTAGGGGCGGAGGCAATCAGCCCCAGCATTTT. Protein sequence: CARESRGGGNQPQHF.

With respect to this clonotype: The junction and the germline gene differ at one end; a read error may be behind it. V is TRBV11-2 and J is TRBJ2-2; 7 bases fit TRBD1. The length of the CDR3 is 16 residues. CDR1 is SGHAT, CDR2 FQNNGV, per germline. The CDR3 is CPSIPTGAANTGELFF. CDR3 DNA sequence: TGTCCCAGCATTCCAACAGGGGCGGCGAACACCGGGGAGCTGTTTTTT. Based on the CDR3 plus reference TRBV11-2 and TRBJ2-2, the full variable domain is EAGVAQSPRYKIIEKRQSVAFWCNPISGHATLYWYQQILGQGPKLLIQFQNNGVVDDSQLPKDRFSAERLKGVDSTLKIQPAKLEDSAVYLCPSIPTGAANTGELFFGEGSRLTVL.

This clonotype is categorized as medium-sized (0.01 to 0.1%). The chain couples TRBV6-1 to TRBJ2-6; D is ambiguous. V was pared by 3 bases and J by 0 bases, with 6 bases between. This CDR3 spans 15 amino acids. Germline V gives CDR1 MNHNS, CDR2 SASEGT. The CDR3 protein is CASSEGFSGANVLTF. The CDR3 DNA sequence: TGTGCCAGCAGTGAGGGGTTCTCTGGGGCCAACGTCCTGACTTTC.

This clonotype was observed a handful of times. This may be a read error, as it is one base from a much larger clone. The chain joins TRBV5-8 to TRBJ2-1; D call uncertain. This CDR3 is built from 17 residues. Germline V gives CDR1 SGHTS, CDR2 YDEGEE. CDR3 sequence (DNA): TGTGCCAGCAGCTTGGTTGCCGGCAAGCACTCCTACAATAAGCAGTTCTTC. Its translation is CASSLVAGKHSYNKQFF.